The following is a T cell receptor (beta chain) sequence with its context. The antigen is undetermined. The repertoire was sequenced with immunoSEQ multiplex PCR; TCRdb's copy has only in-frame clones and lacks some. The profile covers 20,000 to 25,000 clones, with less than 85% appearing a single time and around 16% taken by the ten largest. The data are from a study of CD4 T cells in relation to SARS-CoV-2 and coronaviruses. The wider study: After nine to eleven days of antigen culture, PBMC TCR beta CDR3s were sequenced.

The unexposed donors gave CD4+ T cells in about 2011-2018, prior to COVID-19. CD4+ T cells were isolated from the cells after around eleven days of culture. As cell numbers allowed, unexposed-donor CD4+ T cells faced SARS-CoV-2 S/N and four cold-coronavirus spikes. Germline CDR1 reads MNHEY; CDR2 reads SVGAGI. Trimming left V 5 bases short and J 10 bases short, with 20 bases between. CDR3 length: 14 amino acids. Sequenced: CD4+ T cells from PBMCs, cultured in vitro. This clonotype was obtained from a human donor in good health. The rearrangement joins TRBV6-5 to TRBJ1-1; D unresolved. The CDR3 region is CASSQRPGSFGAFF. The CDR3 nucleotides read TGTGCCAGCAGTCAAAGGCCCGGGAGTTTTGGAGCTTTCTTT.